These 14 T cell receptor beta chains share one sample of origin, sequenced in a study of CD8 T cells in ankylosing spondylitis. Study-wide points: In ankylosing spondylitis blood, a motif of seven to nine highly homologous TCR beta variants appeared characteristic.

The antigens of these receptors remain unknown. TCRdb re-analysed the 5' RACE reads in MiXCR, keeping a single row per CDR3 protein. The data hold 750,000 to 850,000 distinct CDR3 sequences, with about 12% observed a single time. The sequencing input was blood, either unsorted or a sorted T cell fraction (not recorded which). The receptor source for this set is a male donor with ankylosing spondylitis.

The chain recombines TRBV20-1 with TRBJ2-1; either TRBD1 or TRBD2 may fit D (5 bases each). Trimming cost V 2 bases and J 0 bases, with 8 bases left between them. Germline loops: CDR1 DFQATT, CDR2 SNEGSKA (reference sequence). CDR3 length equals 14 residues. CDR3 DNA: TGCAGTGCTAGATGGGGGAACTCCTACAATGAGCAGTTCTTC. Protein sequence: CSARWGNSYNEQFF.

In this sample, this clonotype turned up a few times. The chain links TRBV9 to TRBJ2-7; 7 bases line up with TRBD1. CDR3 length equals 12 residues. Germline values: CDR1 SGDLS, CDR2 YYNGEE. V lost 4 bases to trimming and J lost 6 bases; unmatched junction nucleotides: 4. This CDR3 reads CASSSRDSEQYF. In nucleotides, the CDR3 is TGTGCCAGCAGCAGCCGGGACAGCGAGCAGTACTTC.

This clonotype occurred a few times. The chain employs TRBV7-2 and TRBJ2-5; TRBD1 might be the D (9 bases). Germline CDR1 reads SGHTA; CDR2 reads FQGNSA. Between the trimmed V and J ends, which lost 0 bases and 3 bases, there was a span of 14 bases. The CDR3 is made up of 16 amino acids. Here the CDR3 reads CASSLAGGDREETQYF. The DNA of the CDR3 is TGTGCCAGCAGCTTAGCCGGGGGGGACAGGGAAGAGACCCAGTACTTC.

In this sample, this clonotype turned up a few times. The CDR3 region is CAWSSGRATDTQYF. As DNA, the CDR3 is TGTGCCTGGAGTTCCGGGAGGGCCACAGATACGCAGTATTTT. The rearrangement joins TRBV30 to TRBJ2-3, with 8 bases lining up with TRBD2. CDR3 length: 14 residues. The germline V gene has CDR1 GTSNPN and CDR2 SVGIG (reference sequence). With 2 bases clipped from V and 2 bases from J, the junction kept 3 bases outside the gene matches.

The CDR3 spells CASSWENRVNYGYTF. For the CDR3, the DNA is TGTGCCAGCAGCTGGGAAAACAGGGTGAACTATGGCTACACCTTC. J is TRBJ1-2 and V is TRBV7-2, with D possibly being TRBD1 (6 bases). Germline lookup yields CDR1 SGHTA and CDR2 FQGNSA. This CDR3 comprises 15 residues. V was clipped by 4 bases and J by 2 bases, with 14 bases between them.

The chain employs TRBV6-2 or TRBV6-3 and TRBJ2-1, with D tentatively TRBD2 (6 bases). From germline, CDR1 is MNHEY and CDR2 SVGEGT. The CDR3 contains 15 residues. Between the trimmed V and J ends, which lost 0 bases and 8 bases, there was a span of 14 bases. The CDR3 DNA is TGTGCCAGCAGTTACTCGATCCGGGGGTGGGATGAGCAGTTCTTC. Translating gives CASSYSIRGWDEQFF.

This clonotype was detected only a few times. This chain links TRBV12-3 or TRBV12-4 with TRBJ1-6, with D unclear. The CDR3 loop spans 14 amino acids. V lost 3 bases to trimming and J lost 5 bases, with 8 bases between them. In DNA, the CDR3 is TGTGCCAGCAGTTTCACATTGAATAATTCACCCCTCCACTTT. It translates to CASSFTLNNSPLHF.

This clonotype appeared many times. The chain carries TRBV29-1 and TRBJ1-1; no firm D call. This CDR3 has 13 amino acids. V was cut by 5 bases and J by 0 bases, with 10 bases left in between. Germline V lookup: CDR1 SQVTM, CDR2 ANQGSEA. Here the CDR3 DNA reads TGCAGCGTTCGGTCGACGGTGAACACTGAAGCTTTCTTT. Protein sequence: CSVRSTVNTEAFF. The full variable domain, with the rest looked up from reference TRBV29-1 and TRBJ1-1, is SAVISQKPSRDICQRGTSLTIQCQVDSQVTMMFWYRQQPGQSLTLIATANQGSEATYESGFVIDKFPISRPNLTFSTLTVSNMSPEDSSIYLCSVRSTVNTEAFFGQGTRLTVV.

This clonotype was seen a handful of times. This chain uses TRBV4-2 with TRBJ2-7, with D possibly being TRBD2 (5 bases). This CDR3 spans 14 amino acids. Germline-derived CDR1 and CDR2 are LGHNA and YNFKEQ. The V gene lost 3 bases and the J gene lost 4 bases, with 13 bases spanning the gap. CDR3 loop: CASSQDPTGYEQYF. The DNA of the CDR3 is TGTGCCAGCAGCCAGGATCCCACGGGGTACGAGCAGTACTTC.

This chain uses TRBV29-1 with TRBJ2-1; the D is unclear. The CDR3 extends over 15 amino acids. Germline V lookup: CDR1 SQVTM, CDR2 ANQGSEA. V shed 3 bases and J shed 0 bases, with 12 bases lying between them. CDR3 loop: CSVDTSPSSYNEQFF. The DNA of the CDR3 is TGCAGCGTTGATACCAGTCCTAGCTCCTACAATGAGCAGTTCTTC.

The V call is TRBV5-1, the J call TRBJ2-5, with unresolved D. Germline V gene sequence: CDR1 SGHRS, CDR2 YFSETQ. V was cut by 4 bases and J by 0 bases, with 16 bases left in between. This CDR3 has 16 amino acids. CDR3 region: CASSGRSWAYQETQYF. CDR3 nucleotides: TGCGCCAGCAGCGGTCGGAGTTGGGCTTACCAAGAGACCCAGTACTTC. The full variable domain, its missing parts supplied by reference TRBV5-1 and TRBJ2-5, is KAGVTQTPRYLIKTRGQQVTLSCSPISGHRSVSWYQQTPGQGLQFLFEYFSETQRNKGNFPGRFSGRQFSNSRSEMNVSTLELGDSALYLCASSGRSWAYQETQYFGPGTRLLVL.

There are a few counts of this clonotype. The chain combines TRBV6-1 with TRBJ1-6; D is ambiguous. This CDR3 comprises 13 residues. Trimming shortened V by 10 bases and J by 8 bases, and 15 bases separated the two germline ends. CDR1 is MNHNS, CDR2 SASEGT, per germline. The CDR3 nucleotides read TGTGCCACCAAAGACTCAGGAGATTCACCCCTCCACTTT. Translating it yields CATKDSGDSPLHF.

The genes are TRBV20-1 and TRBJ2-1, with D unclear. The V gene's germline CDR1 is DFQATT and CDR2 SNEGSKA (reference sequence). The V end lost 5 bases, the J end lost 12 bases, and 14 bases lay between the germline ends. The CDR3 is 11 residues long. CDR3 sequence: CSAPIFLGQFF. CDR3 bases: TGCAGTGCTCCGATATTTTTAGGGCAGTTCTTC.

In this sample, this clonotype turned up a few times. In nucleotides, the CDR3 is TGCAGTGCTAGTGACCGCAGGGTTTTACGAAGCTACGAGCAGTACTTC. Encoded protein: CSASDRRVLRSYEQYF. This chain uses TRBV20-1 with TRBJ2-7, with D tentatively TRBD1 (5 bases). The CDR3 extends over 16 amino acids. Germline CDR1 is DFQATT and CDR2 is SNEGSKA (reference sequence). The V and J ends lost 3 bases and 3 bases respectively, with 21 bases between them.